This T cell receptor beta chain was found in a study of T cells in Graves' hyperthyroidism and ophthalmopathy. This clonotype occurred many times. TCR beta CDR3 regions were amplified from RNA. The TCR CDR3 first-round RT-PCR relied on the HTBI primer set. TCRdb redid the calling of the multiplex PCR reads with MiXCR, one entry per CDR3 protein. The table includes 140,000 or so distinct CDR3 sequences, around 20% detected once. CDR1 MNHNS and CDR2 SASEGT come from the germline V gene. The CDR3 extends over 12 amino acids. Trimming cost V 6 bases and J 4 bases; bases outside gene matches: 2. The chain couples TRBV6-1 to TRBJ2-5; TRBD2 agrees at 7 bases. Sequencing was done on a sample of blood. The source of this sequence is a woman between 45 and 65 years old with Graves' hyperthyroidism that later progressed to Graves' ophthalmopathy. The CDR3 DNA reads TGTGCCAGCAGCGGGGGGAGAGAGACCCAGTACTTC. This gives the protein CASSGGRETQYF.